The subject of this entry is one T cell receptor beta chain. The PCR contained 60 Vbeta and 13 Jbeta primers. TCRdb's table, derived via immunoSEQ multiplex PCR, lists solely in-frame clones and lacks some. The sample totals about 130,000 clones. The CDR3 loop spans 16 amino acids. V was pared by 3 bases and J by 7 bases, with 12 bases of the junction left unmatched. Germline CDR1 reads KGHSH; CDR2 reads LQKENI. The sample belongs to a study of cytomegalovirus exposure and HLA in healthy donors. This receptor was taken from a man aged 30 to 45 in good health and CMV-seronegative. The J gene is TRBJ1-2, the V gene TRBV18; 9 bases line up with TRBD1. The sample consisted of PBMCs. The CDR3 spells CASSPNGGGTGSGYTF. The CDR3 DNA sequence: TGTGCCAGCTCACCGAATGGAGGGGGGACAGGGAGTGGCTACACCTTC.